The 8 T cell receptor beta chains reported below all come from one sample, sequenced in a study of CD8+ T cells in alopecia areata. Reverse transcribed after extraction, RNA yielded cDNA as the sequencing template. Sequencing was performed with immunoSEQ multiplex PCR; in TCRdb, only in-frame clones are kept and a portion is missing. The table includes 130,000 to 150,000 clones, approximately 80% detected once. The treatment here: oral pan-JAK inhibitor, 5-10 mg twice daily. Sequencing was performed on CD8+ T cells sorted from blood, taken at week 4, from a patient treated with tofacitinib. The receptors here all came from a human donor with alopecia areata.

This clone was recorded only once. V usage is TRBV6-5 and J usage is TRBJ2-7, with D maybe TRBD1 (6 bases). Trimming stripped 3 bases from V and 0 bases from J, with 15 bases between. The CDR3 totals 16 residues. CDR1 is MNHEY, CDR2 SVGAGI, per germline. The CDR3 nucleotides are TGTGCCAGCAGTTATTCCGACAGGACCCCCTCCTACGAGCAGTACTTC. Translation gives CASSYSDRTPSYEQYF.

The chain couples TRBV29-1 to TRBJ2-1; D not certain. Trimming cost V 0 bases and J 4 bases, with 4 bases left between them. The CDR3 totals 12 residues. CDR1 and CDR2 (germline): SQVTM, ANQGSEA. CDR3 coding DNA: TGCAGCGTTGAAGACTTGTACAATGAGCAGTTCTTC. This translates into CSVEDLYNEQFF.

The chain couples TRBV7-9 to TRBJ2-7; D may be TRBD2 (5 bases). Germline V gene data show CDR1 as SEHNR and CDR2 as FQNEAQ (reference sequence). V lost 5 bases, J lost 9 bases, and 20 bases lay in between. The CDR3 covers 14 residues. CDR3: CASSLPGPYSGQYF. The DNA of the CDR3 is TGTGCCAGCAGCCTCCCGGGTCCATACAGCGGGCAGTACTTC.

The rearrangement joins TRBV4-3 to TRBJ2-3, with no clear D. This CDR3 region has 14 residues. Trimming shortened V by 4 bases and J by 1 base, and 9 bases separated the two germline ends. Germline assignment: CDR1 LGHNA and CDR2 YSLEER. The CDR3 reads CASSRAGGTDTQYF. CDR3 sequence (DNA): TGCGCCAGCAGCCGGGCTGGGGGCACAGATACGCAGTATTTT.

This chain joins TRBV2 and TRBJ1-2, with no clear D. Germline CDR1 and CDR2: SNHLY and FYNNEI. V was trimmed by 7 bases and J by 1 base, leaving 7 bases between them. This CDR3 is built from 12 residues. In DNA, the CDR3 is TGTGCCAGCATAGGCGATAACTATGGCTACACCTTC. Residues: CASIGDNYGYTF.

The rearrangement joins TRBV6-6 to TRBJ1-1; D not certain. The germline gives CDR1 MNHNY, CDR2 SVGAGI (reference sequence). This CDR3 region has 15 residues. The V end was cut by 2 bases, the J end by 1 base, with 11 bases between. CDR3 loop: CASSYIGEGNTEAFF. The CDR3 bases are TGTGCCAGCAGTTACATCGGGGAAGGGAACACTGAAGCTTTCTTT.

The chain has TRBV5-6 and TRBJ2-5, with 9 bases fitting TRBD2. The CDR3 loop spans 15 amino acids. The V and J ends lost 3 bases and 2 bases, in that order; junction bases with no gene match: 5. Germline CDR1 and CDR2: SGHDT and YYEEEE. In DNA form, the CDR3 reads TGTGCCAGCAGCTATGGACTAGCGAGGCAAGAGACCCAGTACTTC. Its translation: CASSYGLARQETQYF.

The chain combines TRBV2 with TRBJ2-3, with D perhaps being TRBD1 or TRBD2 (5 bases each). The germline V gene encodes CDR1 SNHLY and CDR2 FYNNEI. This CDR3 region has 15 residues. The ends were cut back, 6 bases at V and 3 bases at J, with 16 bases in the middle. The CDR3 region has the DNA TGTGCCAGCAGACCGTATGGGGACCTTACAGATACGCAGTATTTT. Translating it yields CASRPYGDLTDTQYF. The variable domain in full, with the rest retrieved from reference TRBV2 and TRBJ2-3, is EPEVTQTPSHQVTQMGQEVILRCVPISNHLYFYWYRQILGQKVEFLVSFYNNEISEKSEIFDDQFSVERPDGSNFTLKIRSTKLEDSAMYFCASRPYGDLTDTQYFGPGTRLTVL.